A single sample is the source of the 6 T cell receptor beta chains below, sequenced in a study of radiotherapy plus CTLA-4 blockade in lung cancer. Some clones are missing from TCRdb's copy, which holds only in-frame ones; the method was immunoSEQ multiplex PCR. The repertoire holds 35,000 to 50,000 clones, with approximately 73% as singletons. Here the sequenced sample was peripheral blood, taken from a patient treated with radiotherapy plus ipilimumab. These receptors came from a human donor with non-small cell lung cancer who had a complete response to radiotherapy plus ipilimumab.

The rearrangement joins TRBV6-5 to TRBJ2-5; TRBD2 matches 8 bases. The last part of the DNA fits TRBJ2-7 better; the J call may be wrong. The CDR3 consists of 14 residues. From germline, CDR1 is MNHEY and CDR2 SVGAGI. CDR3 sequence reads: CASSLSGGPDEQYF. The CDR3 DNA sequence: TGTGCCAGCAGTCTTTCGGGAGGGCCCGACGAGCAGTACTTC.

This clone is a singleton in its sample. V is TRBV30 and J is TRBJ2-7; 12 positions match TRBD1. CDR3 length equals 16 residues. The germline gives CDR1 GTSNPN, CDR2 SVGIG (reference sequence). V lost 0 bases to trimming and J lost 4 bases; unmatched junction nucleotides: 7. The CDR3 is CAWSVPGQGARYEQYF. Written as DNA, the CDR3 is TGTGCCTGGAGTGTACCGGGACAGGGGGCTAGGTACGAGCAGTACTTC. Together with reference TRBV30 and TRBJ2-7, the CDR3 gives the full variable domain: SQTIHQWPATLVQPVGSPLSLECTVEGTSNPNLYWYRQAAGRGLQLLFYSVGIGQISSEVPQNLSASRPQDRQFILSSKKLLLSDSGFYLCAWSVPGQGARYEQYFGPGTRLTVT.

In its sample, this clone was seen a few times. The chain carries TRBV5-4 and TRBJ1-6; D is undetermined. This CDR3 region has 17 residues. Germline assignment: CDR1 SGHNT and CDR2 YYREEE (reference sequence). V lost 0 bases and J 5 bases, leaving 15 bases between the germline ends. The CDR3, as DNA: TGTGCCAGCAGCTTGGTGTCAGGAATTCTCCATAATTCACCCCTCCACTTT. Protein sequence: CASSLVSGILHNSPLHF.

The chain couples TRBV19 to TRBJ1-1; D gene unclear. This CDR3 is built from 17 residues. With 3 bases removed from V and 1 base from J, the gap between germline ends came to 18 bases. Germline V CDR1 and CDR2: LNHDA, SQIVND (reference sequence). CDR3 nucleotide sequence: TGTGCCAGTAGTATGTCTGTCAAACCTCCAGAGAACACTGAAGCTTTCTTT. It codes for CASSMSVKPPENTEAFF.

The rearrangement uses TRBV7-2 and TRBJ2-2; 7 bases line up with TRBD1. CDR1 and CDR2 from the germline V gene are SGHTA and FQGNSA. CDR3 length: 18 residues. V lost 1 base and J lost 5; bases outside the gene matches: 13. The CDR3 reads CASSLVQGLQGRTGELFF. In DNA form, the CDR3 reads TGTGCCAGCAGCTTAGTTCAAGGGCTACAGGGGCGGACCGGGGAGCTGTTTTTT.

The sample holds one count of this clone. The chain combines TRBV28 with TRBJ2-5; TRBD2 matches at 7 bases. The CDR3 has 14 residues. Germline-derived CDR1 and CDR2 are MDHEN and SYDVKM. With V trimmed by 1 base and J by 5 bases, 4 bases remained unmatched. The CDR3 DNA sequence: TGTGCCAGCAGTTTATCGGGGGGTTTGGAGACCCAGTACTTC. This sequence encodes CASSLSGGLETQYF.